The clone carrying this T cell receptor beta chain was picked up a small number of times. Its target is not known. This CDR3 has 14 amino acids. The ends were cut back, 4 bases at V and 4 bases at J, with 14 bases in the middle. In germline, CDR1 is SGHTA, CDR2 FQGNSA. These data belong to a study of glioma-infiltrating T cells after dendritic cell vaccination. Study-wide results and caveats: Longer survival after dendritic cell vaccination followed higher pretreatment TIL content. Higher TCR clonality did not directly relate to longer survival.

The PCR used 60 V beta and 13 J beta primers. Data came from immunoSEQ multiplex PCR; TCRdb stores just in-frame clones and leaves some out. The table has tens of thousands of clones, 75% to 85% seen once. Only patients with spare fresh-frozen tumor and over two years of follow-up were included. The source material was blood, sampled before dendritic cell vaccination. The gene calls are TRBV7-2 and TRBJ2-7; TRBD2 might be the D (5 bases). This TCR came from a human donor with glioblastoma. CDR3 sequence: CASSSGGSMYEQYF. DNA for the CDR3: TGTGCCAGCAGCTCCGGTGGGAGTATGTACGAGCAGTACTTC.